The 19 T cell receptor beta chains in this list originate from one sample, sequenced in a study of CD8 T cells in Susac syndrome. After extraction with the RNeasy kit, roughly 0.5 to 1 ug of the RNA was reverse transcribed using random hexamers. TCRdb re-analysed the immunoSEQ multiplex PCR reads in MiXCR, keeping a single row per CDR3 protein. Of around 59,000 distinct CDR3 sequences listed, roughly nine tenths are singletons. The sample consisted of CD8+ T cells from PBMCs. These receptor sequences come from a human donor in good health.

This chain joins TRBV3-1 and TRBJ2-1; tentative D call: TRBD2 (6 bases). CDR1 is LGHDT and CDR2 is YNNKEL in the germline V gene (reference sequence). CDR3 length: 16 residues. V lost 4 bases and J 5 bases, leaving 18 bases between the germline ends. CDR3 protein: CASSPSAGPPDNEQFF. The DNA of the CDR3 is TGTGCCAGCAGCCCCTCGGCGGGGCCTCCGGACAATGAGCAGTTCTTC.

This sequence joins TRBV4-1 and TRBJ2-3; no clear D gene. This CDR3 has 15 amino acids. From germline, CDR1 is MGHRA and CDR2 YSYEKL. Trimming took 2 bases from V and 0 from J, leaving 9 bases between them. Written as DNA, the CDR3 is TGCGCCAGCAGCCAACGAGCGTCAAGCACAGATACGCAGTATTTT. It yields the protein CASSQRASSTDTQYF.

The chain employs TRBV9 and TRBJ2-7; 8 bases line up with TRBD1. The junction had 8 bases not matched to a gene; V was cut back by 4 bases and J by 2 bases. CDR1 SGDLS and CDR2 YYNGEE come from the germline V gene. CDR3 length equals 15 residues. The CDR3 DNA follows: TGTGCCAGCAGCCTCTCCGGGACAGGAGCCTACGAGCAGTACTTC. Encoded protein: CASSLSGTGAYEQYF.

The CDR3 DNA reads TGTGCCAGCAGTTCGGGGCAGGGGAATCAGCCCCAGCATTTT. Protein: CASSSGQGNQPQHF. This rearrangement joins TRBV7-9 to TRBJ1-5, with D possibly TRBD1 on 6 matching bases. CDR1 is SEHNR and CDR2 is FQNEAQ in the germline V gene (reference sequence). The CDR3 has 14 amino acids. The V end was cut by 6 bases, the J end by 4 bases, with 13 bases between.

This chain connects TRBV19 to TRBJ2-1, with 8 bases lining up with TRBD2. Germline CDR1 and CDR2: LNHDA and SQIVND (reference sequence). The V and J ends lost 7 bases and 4 bases, in that order; junction bases with no gene match: 6. The CDR3 spans 14 residues. The CDR3 bases are TGTGCCAGTAAAAGCGGGGGCCTTTACAATGAGCAGTTCTTC. It encodes CASKSGGLYNEQFF.

V usage is TRBV3-1 and J usage is TRBJ2-7; TRBD1 might be the D (6 bases). CDR1 is LGHDT, CDR2 YNNKEL, per germline (reference sequence). The CDR3 covers 16 residues. V lost 0 bases to trimming and J lost 3 bases, with 15 bases between them. CDR3 amino acids: CASSQDWAGANYEQYF. In nucleotides, the CDR3 is TGTGCCAGCAGCCAAGATTGGGCAGGGGCGAACTACGAGCAGTACTTC.

The chain links TRBV7-9 to TRBJ1-2, with 10 positions matching TRBD1. Looked up from germline, CDR1 is SEHNR and CDR2 is FQNEAQ (reference sequence). The ends lost 3 bases at V and 7 bases at J; junction bases unmatched: 5. This CDR3 region has 14 residues. For the CDR3, the DNA is TGTGCCAGCAGCTTTGGGGACAGGGGTCGTGGCTACACCTTC. Amino acids: CASSFGDRGRGYTF.

This clonotype was detected only once. In DNA form, the CDR3 reads TGTGCCAGCAGTTTATTCCGGGGGCAGGGGATCAATGAGCAGTTCTTC. This sequence encodes CASSLFRGQGINEQFF. The chain uses TRBV27 and TRBJ2-1; tentatively, D is TRBD1 or TRBD2 (6 bases each). V lost 1 base, J lost 6 bases, and 16 bases lay in between. CDR1 is MNHEY, CDR2 SMNVEV, per germline (reference sequence). The CDR3 covers 16 residues.

This clonotype appeared a single time. CDR3 protein: CASKETEDGIYEQYF. As DNA, the CDR3 is TGTGCCAGTAAGGAGACCGAAGACGGAATCTACGAGCAGTACTTC. The V gene is TRBV19, the J gene TRBJ2-7, with D uncertain. The V gene lost 7 bases and the J gene lost 3 bases, with 19 bases spanning the gap. Germline V gives CDR1 LNHDA, CDR2 SQIVND (reference sequence). The CDR3 loop spans 15 amino acids.

The chain joins TRBV29-1 to TRBJ2-1; either TRBD1 or TRBD2 may fit D (5 bases each). The CDR3 loop spans 14 amino acids. Germline CDR1 SQVTM, CDR2 ANQGSEA. V was shortened by 3 bases and J by 3 bases, with 12 bases between the two germline ends. CDR3 in amino acids: CSVEDTRGYNEQFF. CDR3 nucleotides: TGCAGCGTTGAGGACACCCGGGGCTACAATGAGCAGTTCTTC.

The V gene is TRBV4-2, the J gene TRBJ1-4; TRBD1 matches 7 bases. Germline CDR1 LGHNA, CDR2 YNFKEQ. Unmatched junction bases numbered 10, after V lost 2 bases and J lost 4 bases. CDR3 length: 17 amino acids. This chain's CDR3 is CASSQPMGQTGNEKLFF. In DNA form, the CDR3 reads TGTGCCAGCAGCCAACCCATGGGACAGACGGGTAATGAAAAACTGTTTTTT.

V is TRBV28 and J is TRBJ1-2; 8 nucleotides match TRBD1. With 6 bases clipped from V and 13 bases from J, the junction kept 10 bases outside the gene matches. CDR3 length: 12 residues. CDR1 MDHEN and CDR2 SYDVKM come from the germline V gene. The CDR3 DNA follows: TGTGCCAGCAGCCCGTCGACAGGGGCCACCACCTTC. Protein sequence: CASSPSTGATTF.

The V call is TRBV7-9, the J call TRBJ2-7, with TRBD1 matching 9 bases. V shed 5 bases, J shed 5 bases, and the junction held 7 bases outside the gene matches. From germline, CDR1 is SEHNR and CDR2 FQNEAQ (reference sequence). There are 14 residues in the CDR3. The CDR3 region has the DNA TGTGCCAGCAGCCTGACCGGGACAGGGCACGAGCAGTACTTC. It yields the protein CASSLTGTGHEQYF. Supplemented by reference TRBV7-9 and TRBJ2-7, the full variable domain reads DTGVSQNPRHKITKRGQNVTFRCDPISEHNRLYWYRQTLGQGPEFLTYFQNEAQLEKSRLLSDRFSAERPKGSFSTLEIQRTEQGDSAMYLCASSLTGTGHEQYFGPGTRLTVT.

A single count supports this clonotype. The genes are TRBV4-3 and TRBJ1-6; D remains unclear. CDR1 is LGHNA and CDR2 is YSLEER in the germline V gene. The CDR3 covers 15 residues. Trimming stripped 0 bases from V and 7 bases from J, with 10 bases between. The CDR3 DNA is TGCGCCAGCAGCCAAGATCGGTCGGGGAATTCACCCCTCCACTTT. Translation gives CASSQDRSGNSPLHF.

This rearrangement joins TRBV30 to TRBJ2-2; D not resolved. CDR1 is GTSNPN and CDR2 is SVGIG in the germline V gene (reference sequence). Trimming pared 5 bases from V and 2 bases from J, leaving 9 bases between. The CDR3 spans 13 residues. The CDR3 DNA reads TGTGCCTGGCACTACCAAAACACCGGGGAGCTGTTTTTT. Translation: CAWHYQNTGELFF.

The chain is built from TRBV6-6 and TRBJ2-5; 9 bases fit TRBD2. CDR1 and CDR2 from the germline V gene are MNHNY and SVGAGI (reference sequence). The CDR3 is 15 residues long. The V gene end was trimmed by 5 bases and the J gene end by 5 bases; junction bases not matched to a gene: 9. CDR3 DNA: TGTGCCAGCAGTCCCGGGCGGGGGGGCCGCGAGACCCAGTACTTC. This sequence encodes CASSPGRGGRETQYF.

The chain employs TRBV14 and TRBJ1-1; D perhaps matches TRBD1 (5 bases). Germline V gene sequence: CDR1 SGHDN, CDR2 FVKESK. The CDR3 spans 16 residues. Trimming cost V 3 bases and J 4 bases, with 18 bases left between them. CDR3 nucleotides: TGTGCCAGCAGCCACCTACCGGGACCCGGTTTCACTGAAGCTTTCTTT. Translated: CASSHLPGPGFTEAFF.

This clonotype was recorded a few times. The V and J genes are TRBV4-1 and TRBJ2-1, with 12 bases aligning to TRBD1. There are 16 residues in the CDR3. Germline V gene data show CDR1 as MGHRA and CDR2 as YSYEKL. Trimming took 6 bases from V and 9 from J; bases not matched to a gene: 12. CDR3 sequence: CASSQTGGQGAFEQFF. For the CDR3, the DNA is TGCGCCAGCAGTCAGACTGGGGGACAGGGGGCTTTTGAGCAGTTCTTC.

This chain links TRBV5-6 with TRBJ2-7, with a tentative D call TRBD2 (5 bases). Germline V gene data show CDR1 as SGHDT and CDR2 as YYEEEE. Deletions cut 7 bases from V and 2 bases from J, with 7 bases between. CDR3 length: 11 residues. CDR3 coding DNA: TGTGCCAGCGAGGGTCCCTACGAGCAGTACTTC. Residues: CASEGPYEQYF.